Detailed here is one T cell receptor beta chain. CDR1 is KGHSH, CDR2 LQKENI, per germline. The ends were cut back, 6 bases at V and 5 bases at J, with 16 bases in the middle. The CDR3 loop spans 14 amino acids. The data are from a study of blood T cell repertoires in COVID-19. Study context: The study drew acute and convalescent COVID-19 samples from the United States, Italy and Spain. T cells, B-cell-depleted T cells, or PBMCs supplied cDNA or gDNA.

Here immunoSEQ multiplex PCR was the method, and the copy in TCRdb shows in-frame clones only, minus some. The sample carries about 11,000 clones, 90% recorded once. The J gene is TRBJ1-1, the V gene TRBV18; D not resolved. This TCR came from a human donor in a cohort sampled during active COVID-19. Sequenced material: peripheral blood. This CDR3 is CASSFIERSTEAFF. As DNA, the CDR3 is TGTGCCAGCTCGTTTATCGAACGGTCAACTGAAGCTTTCTTT. The complete variable domain, with remaining parts taken from reference TRBV18 and TRBJ1-1, reads NAGVMQNPRHLVRRRGQEARLRCSPMKGHSHVYWYRQLPEEGLKFMVYLQKENIIDESGMPKERFSAEFPKEGPSILRIQQVVRGDSAAYFCASSFIERSTEAFFGQGTRLTVV.